A selection of T cell receptor beta chains follows, all from one sample in a study of shared clonotypes between healthy human individuals. Generated by immunoSEQ multiplex PCR, the TCRdb table keeps only in-frame clones and is missing some. The sample has 2,500,000 or so clones, around nine tenths seen once. What was sequenced was naive CD4+ T cells sorted from blood. Every receptor here comes from a man in his late teens or twenties in good health. Each CDR3 is given with its conserved first and last residue. D genes are given only for firm matches. Clone size appears in some rows only: once, few, many, or a class for an expanded clone.

d_gene	j_gene	abundance	v_gene	CDR3nt	CDR3aa
-	TRBJ2-7	-	TRBV10-2	TGCGCCAGCAGTGAGATGACAGGCTCCTACGAGCAGTACTTC	CASSEMTGSYEQYF
-	TRBJ1-2	-	TRBV5-1	TGCGCCAGCTTCAACAGGGCCGGTGGGAGACTGGGGGGCTACACCTTC	CASFNRAGGRLGGYTF
TRBD1	TRBJ1-2	once	TRBV5-4	TGTGCCAGCAGCTCCAACTTGGGACAGGGGGAAAAAGGCTACACCTTC	CASSSNLGQGEKGYTF
-	TRBJ2-5	-	TRBV2	TGTGCCAGTACCGGCCAAGAGACCCAGTACTTC	CASTGQETQYF
TRBD2	TRBJ2-1	-	TRBV4-1	TGCGCCAGCAGCCGGTTAGCGGGGGGGCCTAGAGAGCAGTTCTTC	CASSRLAGGPREQFF
-	TRBJ2-3	-	TRBV7-3	TGTGCCAGCAGCTCGTTGGGGGGCCCGACAGATACGCAGTATTTT	CASSSLGGPTDTQYF
TRBD1	TRBJ2-3	-	TRBV5-1	TGCGCCAGCAGCGCGAACAGGGGCGGGGATACGCAGTATTTT	CASSANRGGDTQYF
-	TRBJ1-5	-	TRBV6-5	TGTGCCAGCAGCCTAACGGGAGACAATCAGCCCCAGCATTTT	CASSLTGDNQPQHF
-	TRBJ2-5	-	TRBV2	TGTGCCAGCAGTGAGGAGGGGGGAAGGGAGACCCAGTACTTC	CASSEEGGRETQYF
TRBD2	TRBJ2-5	-	TRBV10-3	TGTGCCATCAGTTCACTAGCGTCCAAAGAGACCCAGTACTTC	CAISSLASKETQYF
-	TRBJ2-4	-	TRBV27	TGTGCCAGCAGTTTATCACGGGGAGACATTCAGTACTTC	CASSLSRGDIQYF
-	TRBJ1-5	-	TRBV25-1	TGTGCCAGCAGTGAACGGACATTCAATCAGCCCCAGCATTTT	CASSERTFNQPQHF
TRBD2	TRBJ2-3	once	TRBV10-2	TGCGCCAGCAGTGGGGCTACGGGACTAGCGGGAGTAGTAGGTAGCACAGATACGCAGTATTTT	CASSGATGLAGVVGSTDTQYF
-	TRBJ1-1	-	TRBV6-6	TGTGCCAGCAGTTACTCGACCGGACATTTGAACACTGAAGCTTTCTTT	CASSYSTGHLNTEAFF
TRBD1	TRBJ2-7	-	TRBV7-2	TGTGCCAGCAGCCGGCTTACAGGGGTAACAGTTTACGAGCAGTACTTC	CASSRLTGVTVYEQYF
-	TRBJ2-6	-	TRBV5-4	TGTGCCAGCAGCTTGGGGCAACAGGGCTACTCTGGGGCCAACGTCCTGACTTTC	CASSLGQQGYSGANVLTF